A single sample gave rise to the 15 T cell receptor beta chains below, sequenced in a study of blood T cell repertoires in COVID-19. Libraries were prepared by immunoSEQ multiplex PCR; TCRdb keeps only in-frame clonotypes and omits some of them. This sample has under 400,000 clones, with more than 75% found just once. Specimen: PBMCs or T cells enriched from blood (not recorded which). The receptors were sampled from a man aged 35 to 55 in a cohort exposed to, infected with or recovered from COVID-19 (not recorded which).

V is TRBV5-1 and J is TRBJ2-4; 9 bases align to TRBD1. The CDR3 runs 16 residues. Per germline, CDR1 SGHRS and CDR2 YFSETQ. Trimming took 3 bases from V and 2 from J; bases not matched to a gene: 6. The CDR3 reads CASSSGTGQTKNIQYF. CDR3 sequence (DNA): TGCGCCAGCAGCTCCGGGACAGGGCAAACCAAAAACATTCAGTACTTC.

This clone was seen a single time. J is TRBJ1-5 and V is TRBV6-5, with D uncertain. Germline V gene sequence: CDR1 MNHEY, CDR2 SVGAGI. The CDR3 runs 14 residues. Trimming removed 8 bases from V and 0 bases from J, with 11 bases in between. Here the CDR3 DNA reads TGTGCCAGCGTGGCCTCTTATAGCAATCAGCCCCAGCATTTT. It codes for CASVASYSNQPQHF.

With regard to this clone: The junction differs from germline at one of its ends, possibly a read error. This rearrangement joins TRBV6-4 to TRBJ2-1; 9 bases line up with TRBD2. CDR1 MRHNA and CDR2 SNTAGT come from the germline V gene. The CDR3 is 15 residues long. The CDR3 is CASSPSGMSSNEQFF. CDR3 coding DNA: TGTGCCAGCAGTCCTAGCGGGATGTCCTCCAATGAGCAGTTCTTC.

The CDR3 region has the DNA TGTGCCAGCTCACTTACTAGCGGGAGTAAGTACGAGCAGTACTTC. Its translation is CASSLTSGSKYEQYF. The gene calls are TRBV18 and TRBJ2-7; 11 nucleotides line up with TRBD2. V trimming: 4 bases; J trimming: 4 bases; junction bases outside the gene matches: 6. The germline V gene encodes CDR1 KGHSH and CDR2 LQKENI. CDR3 length equals 15 residues.

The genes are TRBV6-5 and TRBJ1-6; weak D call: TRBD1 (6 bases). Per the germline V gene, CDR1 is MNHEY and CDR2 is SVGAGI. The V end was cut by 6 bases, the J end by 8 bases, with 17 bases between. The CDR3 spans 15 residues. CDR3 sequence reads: CASSSQGVQYSPLHF. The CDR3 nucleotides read TGTGCCAGCAGCTCACAGGGCGTCCAGTATTCACCCCTCCACTTT.

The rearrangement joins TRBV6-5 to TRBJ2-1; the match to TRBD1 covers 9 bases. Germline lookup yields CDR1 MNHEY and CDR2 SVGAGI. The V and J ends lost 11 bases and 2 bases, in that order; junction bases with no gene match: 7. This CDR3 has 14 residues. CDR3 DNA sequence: TGTGCCTCGATGAGACAGGGGGCCTACAATGAGCAGTTCTTC. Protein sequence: CASMRQGAYNEQFF.

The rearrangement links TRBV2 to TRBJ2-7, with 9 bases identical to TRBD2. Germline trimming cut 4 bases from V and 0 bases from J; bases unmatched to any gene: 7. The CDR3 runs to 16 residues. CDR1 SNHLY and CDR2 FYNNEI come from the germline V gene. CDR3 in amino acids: CASSGRGGLFSYEQYF. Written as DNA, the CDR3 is TGTGCCAGCAGTGGGCGGGGGGGCCTTTTCTCCTACGAGCAGTACTTC.

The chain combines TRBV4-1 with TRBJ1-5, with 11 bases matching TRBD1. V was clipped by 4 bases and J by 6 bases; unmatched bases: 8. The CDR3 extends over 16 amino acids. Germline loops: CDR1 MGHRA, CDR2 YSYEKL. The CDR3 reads CASSLGTGGRGQPQHF. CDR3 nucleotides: TGCGCCAGCAGCCTTGGGACAGGGGGAAGAGGTCAGCCCCAGCATTTT.

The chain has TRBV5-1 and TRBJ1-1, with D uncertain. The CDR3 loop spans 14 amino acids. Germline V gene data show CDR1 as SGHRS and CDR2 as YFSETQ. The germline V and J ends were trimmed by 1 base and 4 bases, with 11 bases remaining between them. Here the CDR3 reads CASSLPGPATEAFF. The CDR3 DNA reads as TGCGCCAGCAGCTTGCCAGGCCCAGCCACTGAAGCTTTCTTT.

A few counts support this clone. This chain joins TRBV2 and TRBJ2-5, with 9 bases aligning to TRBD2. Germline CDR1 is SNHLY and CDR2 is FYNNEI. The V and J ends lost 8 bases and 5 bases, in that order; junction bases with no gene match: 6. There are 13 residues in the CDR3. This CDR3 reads CASVLAGQETQYF. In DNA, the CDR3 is TGTGCCAGCGTGCTAGCGGGACAGGAGACCCAGTACTTC.

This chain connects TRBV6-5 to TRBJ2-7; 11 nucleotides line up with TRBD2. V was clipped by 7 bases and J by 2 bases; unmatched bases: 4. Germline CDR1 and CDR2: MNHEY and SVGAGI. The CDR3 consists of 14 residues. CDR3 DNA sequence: TGTGCCAGCAAGACTAGCGGGGACACCTACGAGCAGTACTTC. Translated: CASKTSGDTYEQYF.

This CDR3 is CASSRTEETQYF. Here the CDR3 DNA reads TGTGCCAGCAGTAGGACAGAAGAGACCCAGTACTTC. The chain has TRBV6-5 and TRBJ2-5; D is possibly TRBD1 (6 bases). Trimming took off 5 bases at V and 3 bases at J, with 7 bases between the two ends. This CDR3 is 12 amino acids long. The V gene's germline CDR1 is MNHEY and CDR2 SVGAGI.

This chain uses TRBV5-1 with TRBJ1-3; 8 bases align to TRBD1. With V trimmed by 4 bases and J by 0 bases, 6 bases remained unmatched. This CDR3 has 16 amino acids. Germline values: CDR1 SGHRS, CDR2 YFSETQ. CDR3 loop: CASSLTGTGSGNTIYF. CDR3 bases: TGCGCCAGCAGCCTGACCGGGACAGGCTCTGGAAACACCATATATTTT.

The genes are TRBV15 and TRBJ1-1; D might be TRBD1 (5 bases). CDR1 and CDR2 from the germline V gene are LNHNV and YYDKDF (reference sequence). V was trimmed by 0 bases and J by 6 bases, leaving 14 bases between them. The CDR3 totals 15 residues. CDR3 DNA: TGTGCCACCAGCAGAGATCGGGGGAATGGGGCTGAAGCTTTCTTT. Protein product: CATSRDRGNGAEAFF.

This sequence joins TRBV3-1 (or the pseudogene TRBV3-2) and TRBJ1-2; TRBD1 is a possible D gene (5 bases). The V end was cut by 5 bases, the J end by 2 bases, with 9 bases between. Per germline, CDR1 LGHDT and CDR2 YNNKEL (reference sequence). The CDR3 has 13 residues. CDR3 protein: CASSSKGNYGYTF. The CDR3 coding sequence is TGTGCCAGCAGCTCTAAGGGGAACTATGGCTACACCTTC.